The clone carrying this T cell receptor (beta chain) was seen once. The antigen remains undetermined. The sample originates from a study of T-cell memory formation after mild COVID-19. Whole-study findings and limits: Pre-infection memory harbored some responding clones, suggesting cross-reactive memory joined. Clones that got smaller from day 15 to 85 had even CD4/CD8, while clones growing later tipped toward CD4+. Whether second-wave clones peaking at day 37 were SARS-CoV-2 specific went unconfirmed. Shrinking CD4+ clones resided mostly in CM and EM, and CD8+ ones in EMRA.

TCRdb redid the calling of the 5' RACE reads with MiXCR, one entry per CDR3 protein. The table lists 450,000 to 650,000 distinct CDR3 sequences, about 20% of them singletons. The CDR3 is made up of 11 amino acids. Germline V lookup: CDR1 DFQATT, CDR2 SNEGSKA (reference sequence). This TCR derives from an adult woman who had mild COVID-19 (a few samples of this study predate the infection). Cell type and time point are not known. Sequences were obtained from PBMCs or a T cell subset sorted from them (not recorded which). The gene calls are TRBV20-1 and TRBJ2-1; tentatively, D is TRBD2 (5 bases). The CDR3 region is CRVTRGNEQFF. CDR3 DNA: TGCAGGGTTACACGGGGCAATGAGCAGTTCTTC.